The 10 T cell receptor beta chains given below trace back to one sample, sequenced in a study of cytomegalovirus exposure and HLA in healthy donors. The protocol was immunoSEQ multiplex PCR, while the TCRdb copy is restricted to in-frame clones and leaves out a portion. The sample yields some 190,000 clones, roughly 88% seen once. Sample: PBMCs. These receptors were taken from a woman between 18 and 30 years old in good health and CMV-seronegative.

This clone showed up just once. V gene TRBV9 combines with J gene TRBJ1-5, with 11 positions matching TRBD1. This CDR3 has 14 residues. Trimming removed 3 bases from V and 6 bases from J; junction bases left unmatched: 2. Germline-derived CDR1 and CDR2 are SGDLS and YYNGEE. Here the CDR3 DNA reads TGTGCCAGCAGCGGCGGGACAGGGGGTCAGCCCCAGCATTTT. Its protein is CASSGGTGGQPQHF.

The chain uses TRBV7-9 and TRBJ2-2; 9 bases map to TRBD2. V gave up 6 bases and J gave up 3 bases; unmatched junction bases: 8. This CDR3 comprises 16 residues. CDR1 and CDR2 from the germline V gene are SEHNR and FQNEAQ (reference sequence). The CDR3 DNA reads TGTGCCAGCAGGCCGATCGGGACTAGCTACACCGGGGAGCTGTTTTTT. Amino acid sequence: CASRPIGTSYTGELFF. Full variable domain (rest looked up from reference TRBV7-9 and TRBJ2-2): DTGVSQNPRHKITKRGQNVTFRCDPISEHNRLYWYRQTLGQGPEFLTYFQNEAQLEKSRLLSDRFSAERPKGSFSTLEIQRTEQGDSAMYLCASRPIGTSYTGELFFGEGSRLTVL.

V gene TRBV19 combines with J gene TRBJ1-5; the D is unclear. CDR3 length equals 13 residues. Trimming shortened V by 7 bases and J by 10 bases, and 17 bases separated the two germline ends. Germline V CDR1 and CDR2: LNHDA, SQIVND (reference sequence). The CDR3 region is CASNGDVRGPQHF. As DNA, the CDR3 is TGTGCCAGTAACGGAGACGTCCGGGGACCCCAGCATTTT.

This clone appeared once. The chain is built from TRBV29-1 and TRBJ2-1, with D possibly TRBD1 on 6 matching bases. This CDR3 is 12 amino acids long. Trimming left V 4 bases short and J 6 bases short, with 10 bases between. Germline V gene sequence: CDR1 SQVTM, CDR2 ANQGSEA. CDR3 protein: CSVVFRGNEQFF. The CDR3 bases are TGCAGCGTTGTATTCAGGGGCAATGAGCAGTTCTTC.

The gene calls are TRBV15 and TRBJ2-5; D not resolved. In germline, CDR1 is LNHNV, CDR2 YYDKDF (reference sequence). This CDR3 comprises 13 residues. V was cut by 1 base and J by 3 bases, with 6 bases left in between. This chain's CDR3 is CATSRGGKETQYF. CDR3 DNA: TGTGCCACCAGCAGAGGCGGAAAAGAGACCCAGTACTTC.

Here the CDR3 DNA reads TGTGCCAGCACCAACGGGGGGAAGGGGCTCGAGGAGCAGTACTTC. Its protein is CASTNGGKGLEEQYF. V gene TRBV6-6 combines with J gene TRBJ2-7, with 7 bases fitting TRBD2. Germline trimming cut 7 bases from V and 7 bases from J; bases unmatched to any gene: 16. The germline gives CDR1 MNHNY, CDR2 SVGAGI (reference sequence). The CDR3 loop spans 15 amino acids.

The count of this clone is one. CDR3 amino acids: CASSLLAGSYPDTQYF. CDR3 sequence (DNA): TGTGCCAGCAGCTTACTAGCGGGGTCCTATCCAGATACGCAGTATTTT. The chain combines TRBV11-2 with TRBJ2-3; 9 positions agree with TRBD2. CDR1 SGHAT and CDR2 FQNNGV come from the germline V gene. V lost 2 bases to trimming and J lost 4 bases; unmatched junction nucleotides: 7. The CDR3 has 16 amino acids.

The V and J genes are TRBV7-7 and TRBJ2-1; TRBD2 matches at 9 bases. J was trimmed by 5 bases and V by 5 bases; bases with no gene match: 10. CDR3 length: 16 amino acids. Germline values: CDR1 SSHAT, CDR2 FNYEAQ (reference sequence). The CDR3 protein is CASSRVATSGHNEQFF. CDR3 nucleotide sequence: TGTGCCAGCAGCCGAGTCGCGACTAGCGGTCACAATGAGCAGTTCTTC.

J is TRBJ1-6 and V is TRBV6-5; maybe TRBD1 (6 bases). The V and J ends lost 5 bases and 10 bases respectively, with 12 bases between them. The CDR3 is 13 amino acids. The germline V gene has CDR1 MNHEY and CDR2 SVGAGI. The CDR3 sequence is CASSHREGSPLHF. CDR3 sequence (DNA): TGTGCCAGCAGTCACAGGGAGGGATCACCCCTCCACTTT.

The rearrangement joins TRBV9 to TRBJ1-2, with D tentatively TRBD1 (6 bases). The length of the CDR3 is 15 residues. V lost 0 bases and J lost 1, with 10 bases in between. The germline gives CDR1 SGDLS, CDR2 YYNGEE. For the CDR3, the DNA is TGTGCCAGCAGCGTAGGGACAGCGATTAACTATGGCTACACCTTC. This translates into CASSVGTAINYGYTF.